The TCR beta chain described here comes from a study of tumor-infiltrating lymphocytes in oesophageal squamous cell carcinoma. This clonotype has a handful of counts. TCRdb analysed the PCR reads with MiXCR anew, one entry per CDR3 protein. The sample holds over 14,000 distinct CDR3 sequences, roughly 47% seen once. This sequence originates from a male donor with esophageal squamous cell carcinoma. The sample was blood.

The CDR3 region is CASNMGSAETQYF. For the CDR3, the DNA is TGTGCCAGCAATATGGGGTCGGCAGAGACCCAGTACTTC. The chain uses TRBV25-1 and TRBJ2-1; D remains unclear. The J call is uncertain, as TRBJ2-5 better fits the DNA end. This CDR3 is built from 13 residues. In germline, CDR1 is MGHDK, CDR2 SYGVNS.